This T cell receptor beta chain was profiled in a study of blood T cell repertoires in COVID-19. Whole-study context: Sites across the United States, Italy and Spain contributed samples from acute and convalescent COVID-19. PBMCs, B-cell-depleted T cells, or T cells provided the cDNA or gDNA that made up the material.

Here immunoSEQ multiplex PCR was the method, and the copy in TCRdb shows in-frame clones only, minus some. In the table there are about 160,000 clones, approximately 87% of which are singletons. The CDR3 totals 15 residues. V lost 2 bases and J lost 5; bases outside the gene matches: 5. CDR1 WSHSY and CDR2 SAAADI come from the germline V gene. This receptor was obtained from a woman between 45 and 60 years old who had recovered from COVID-19. The source material was PBMCs or T cells enriched from blood (not recorded which). This sequence joins TRBV10-2 and TRBJ2-7; 11 positions match TRBD1. The CDR3 region is CASSEGTGGGNEQYF. CDR3 in DNA: TGCGCCAGCAGTGAGGGGACAGGGGGTGGAAACGAGCAGTACTTC.